This T cell receptor beta chain is from a study of response to subunit inactivated influenza vaccine. General study findings and limits: The authors put forward the suggestion that each seasonal influenza vaccination may bring in only a limited number of new T cells.

TCRdb reprocessed the RT-PCR reads via MiXCR and lists one record per CDR3 protein. The data show about 500,000 distinct CDR3 sequences, with over 10% seen just once and around 13% held by the top ten. The length of the CDR3 is 13 residues. J lost 4 bases, V lost 6 bases, and 4 bases had no gene match. Germline V gene lookup returns CDR1 SQVTM and CDR2 ANQGSEA. This clonotype was recorded many times. Its antigen is unidentified. Sequences were derived from PBMCs from blood, sampled roughly 48 days after vaccination. The chain joins TRBV29-1 to TRBJ1-5, with 9 positions matching TRBD1. The TCR comes from a man aged 50-60 years who received an inactivated influenza vaccine. CDR3 region: CSVRDRENQPQHF. For the CDR3, the DNA is TGCAGCGTGAGGGACAGGGAGAATCAGCCCCAGCATTTT.